The present entry profiles one T cell receptor (beta chain) with its context. There are 15 residues in the CDR3. Trimming removed 4 bases at V and 1 base at J, with 14 bases between. Germline assignment: CDR1 SGHRS and CDR2 YFSETQ. The data derive from a study of blood T cell repertoires in COVID-19. On the study more broadly: In each case, the material was cDNA or gDNA derived from T cells, B-cell-depleted T cells, or PBMCs.

Produced via immunoSEQ multiplex PCR; TCRdb's table is partial and in-frame only. The table has 100,000 to 150,000 clones, more than 70% seen once; the top ten hold roughly 3.6%. Sample: peripheral blood. This TCR derives from a woman aged 60-75 years with acute or convalescent COVID-19. The chain combines TRBV5-1 with TRBJ1-1; D is uncertain. CDR3 amino acids: CASSQLPSPNTEAFF. CDR3 DNA sequence: TGCGCCAGCAGCCAACTACCCTCACCGAACACTGAAGCTTTCTTT. Using reference TRBV5-1 and TRBJ1-1 for the parts outside the CDR3, the full variable domain is KAGVTQTPRYLIKTRGQQVTLSCSPISGHRSVSWYQQTPGQGLQFLFEYFSETQRNKGNFPGRFSGRQFSNSRSEMNVSTLELGDSALYLCASSQLPSPNTEAFFGQGTRLTVV.